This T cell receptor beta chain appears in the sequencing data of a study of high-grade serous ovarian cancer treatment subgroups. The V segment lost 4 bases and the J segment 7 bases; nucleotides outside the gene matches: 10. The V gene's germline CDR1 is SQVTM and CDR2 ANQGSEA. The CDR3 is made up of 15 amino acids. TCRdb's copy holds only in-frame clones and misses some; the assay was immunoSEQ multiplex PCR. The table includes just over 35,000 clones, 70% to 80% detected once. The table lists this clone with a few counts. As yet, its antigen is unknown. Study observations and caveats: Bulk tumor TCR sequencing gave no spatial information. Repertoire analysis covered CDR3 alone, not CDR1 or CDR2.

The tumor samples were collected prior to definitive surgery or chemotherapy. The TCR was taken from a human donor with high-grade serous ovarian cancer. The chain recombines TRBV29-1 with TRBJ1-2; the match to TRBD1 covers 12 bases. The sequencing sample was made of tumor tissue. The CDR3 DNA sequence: TGCAGCGTTGTAATCCGGGACAGGGGGCCCGGTGGCTACACCTTC. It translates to CSVVIRDRGPGGYTF.